The text below deals with one TCR beta chain. This study enrolled people aged roughly 18 to 89 from around 26 US geographic areas. The data stem from a study of blood T cell repertoires in COVID-19. The overall study: Samples taken during acute and convalescent COVID-19 were collected in the United States, Italy and Spain. The analysed material was cDNA or gDNA that came from T cells, B-cell-depleted T cells, or PBMCs.

Libraries were prepared by immunoSEQ multiplex PCR; TCRdb keeps only in-frame clonotypes and omits some of them. The table records around 300,000 clones, about nine tenths of them present only once. The V and J ends lost 4 bases and 1 base respectively, with 16 bases between them. This CDR3 has 16 amino acids. Per the germline V gene, CDR1 is MGHRA and CDR2 is YSYEKL. The chain is built from TRBV4-1 and TRBJ2-5, with unresolved D. Sequenced input: PBMCs or T cells enriched from blood (not recorded which). The receptor comes from a woman aged 40 to 50 who had recovered from COVID-19. Here the CDR3 reads CASSLDSVGPQETQYF. Written as DNA, the CDR3 is TGCGCCAGCAGCCTTGACTCAGTAGGTCCCCAAGAGACCCAGTACTTC.